A single sample is the source of the 13 T cell receptor beta chains below, sequenced in a study of T cells in tuberculosis. Stated time point: new active TB diagnosis, blood taken before or within 7 days of starting treatment. Clones were read by immunoSEQ multiplex PCR, and TCRdb kept only the in-frame ones, dropping some. The table records about 40,000 clones, approximately 93% of them present only once. The material was PBMCs, obtained at tuberculosis diagnosis. Receptors originate from an adult with tuberculosis.

The rearrangement uses TRBV19 and TRBJ1-2; maybe TRBD1 (6 bases). The CDR3 is 14 residues long. Germline V lookup: CDR1 LNHDA, CDR2 SQIVND (reference sequence). Between the trimmed V and J ends, which lost 7 bases and 4 bases, there was a span of 16 bases. The CDR3 sequence is CASMKPGQTYGYTF. In DNA, the CDR3 is TGTGCCAGTATGAAACCGGGACAAACCTATGGCTACACCTTC.

V and J are TRBV13 and TRBJ2-7, with a tentative D call TRBD2 (5 bases). Germline-derived CDR1 and CDR2 are PRHDT and FYEKMQ (reference sequence). Trimming took 4 bases from V and 1 from J, leaving 11 bases between them. This CDR3 has 14 residues. CDR3 amino acids: CASSSPGISYEQYF. CDR3 in DNA: TGTGCCAGCAGCTCCCCCGGGATTTCCTACGAGCAGTACTTC. Combining the CDR3 with reference TRBV13 and TRBJ2-7 gives the whole variable domain AAGVIQSPRHLIKEKRETATLKCYPIPRHDTVYWYQQGPGQDPQFLISFYEKMQSDKGSIPDRFSAQQFSDYHSELNMSSLELGDSALYFCASSSPGISYEQYFGPGTRLTVT.

This clone appeared a single time. The chain carries TRBV14 and TRBJ2-3; 7 nucleotides agree with TRBD1. This CDR3 contains 14 residues. Germline V CDR1 and CDR2: SGHDN, FVKESK. Trimming took 5 bases from V and 5 from J; bases not matched to a gene: 7. CDR3 loop: CASSAYRGEDTQYF. CDR3 coding DNA: TGTGCCAGCAGCGCCTACAGGGGCGAAGATACGCAGTATTTT.

The genes are TRBV10-3 and TRBJ1-4, with 7 nucleotides matching TRBD1. The CDR3 is made up of 16 amino acids. The ends lost 10 bases at V and 5 bases at J; junction bases unmatched: 16. The germline V gene encodes CDR1 ENHRY and CDR2 SYGVKD. The CDR3 nucleotides are TGTGCCACGAAAGGAAACGAACAGGGGATAAATGAAAAACTGTTTTTT. It translates to CATKGNEQGINEKLFF.

The V gene is TRBV14, the J gene TRBJ1-4; no definite D call. The germline V and J ends were trimmed by 1 base and 3 bases, with 12 bases remaining between them. The CDR3 sequence is 16 residues long. CDR1 and CDR2 from the germline V gene are SGHDN and FVKESK. The CDR3: CASSQGGHTANEKLFF. CDR3 nucleotide sequence: TGTGCCAGCAGCCAAGGTGGGCACACAGCTAATGAAAAACTGTTTTTT.

The chain combines TRBV7-9 with TRBJ1-2, with D unclear. V was pared by 2 bases and J by 4 bases, with 11 bases between. The CDR3 contains 14 residues. In germline, CDR1 is SEHNR, CDR2 FQNEAQ (reference sequence). The CDR3 nucleotides are TGTGCCAGCAGCTTACCCCCTGCCGGCTATGGCTACACCTTC. It is translated as CASSLPPAGYGYTF. Filled out from reference TRBV7-9 and TRBJ1-2, the complete variable domain reads DTGVSQNPRHKITKRGQNVTFRCDPISEHNRLYWYRQTLGQGPEFLTYFQNEAQLEKSRLLSDRFSAERPKGSFSTLEIQRTEQGDSAMYLCASSLPPAGYGYTFGSGTRLTVV.

The chain links TRBV18 to TRBJ1-1; tentatively, D is TRBD1 (6 bases). The V end was cut by 3 bases, the J end by 0 bases, with 14 bases between. The CDR3 is 16 residues long. CDR1 KGHSH and CDR2 LQKENI come from the germline V gene. The CDR3 DNA reads as TGTGCCAGCTCACCGATTCGGACAGTCATGAACACTGAAGCTTTCTTT. Amino acids: CASSPIRTVMNTEAFF.

J is TRBJ1-6 and V is TRBV7-8; possible D gene TRBD1, 5 bases. The CDR3 extends over 15 amino acids. Germline lookup yields CDR1 SGHVS and CDR2 FQNEAQ. The V and J ends lost 6 bases and 1 base respectively, with 10 bases between them. This CDR3 is CASSPGKSYNSPLHF. The CDR3 region has the DNA TGTGCCAGCAGTCCAGGGAAATCCTATAATTCACCCCTCCACTTT.

This chain joins TRBV7-2 and TRBJ2-7, with D possibly TRBD1 on 6 matching bases. The CDR3 totals 15 residues. Germline CDR1 SGHTA, CDR2 FQGNSA. The V end was cut by 5 bases, the J end by 3 bases, with 17 bases between. The CDR3: CASSPVRGTGYEQYF. CDR3 bases: TGTGCCAGCAGCCCCGTGAGGGGGACGGGCTACGAGCAGTACTTC.

The sample holds one count of this clone. This chain joins TRBV6-5 and TRBJ1-1; 8 nucleotides match TRBD1. The CDR3 extends over 14 amino acids. J gave up 1 base and V 5 bases, and 3 bases lay outside the gene matches. Germline V gives CDR1 MNHEY, CDR2 SVGAGI. The CDR3 region is CASSEGQGNTEAFF. Written as DNA, the CDR3 is TGTGCCAGCAGTGAAGGACAGGGGAACACTGAAGCTTTCTTT.

The chain carries TRBV9 and TRBJ1-2, with no clear D. This CDR3 region has 15 residues. V was clipped by 3 bases and J by 4 bases, with 16 bases between them. Germline assignment: CDR1 SGDLS and CDR2 YYNGEE. The chain's CDR3 is CASSGSNAVGYGYTF. As DNA, the CDR3 is TGTGCCAGCAGCGGTAGTAACGCGGTAGGCTATGGCTACACCTTC.

The chain is built from TRBV28 and TRBJ2-3; 7 positions match TRBD1. V lost 4 bases to trimming and J lost 5 bases; unmatched junction nucleotides: 0. Germline lookup yields CDR1 MDHEN and CDR2 SYDVKM. The CDR3 is 12 amino acids. The CDR3 DNA is TGTGCCAGCAGTTCAGGGGGAGATACGCAGTATTTT. This sequence encodes CASSSGGDTQYF.

This clone was detected once. The chain has TRBV5-6 and TRBJ2-3, with D possibly being TRBD2 (6 bases). Germline V CDR1 and CDR2: SGHDT, YYEEEE. The V gene lost 1 base and the J gene lost 2 bases, with 14 bases spanning the gap. This CDR3 spans 16 amino acids. CDR3 sequence (DNA): TGTGCCAGCAGCTTGTCAGCTAGCGCTTACACAGATACGCAGTATTTT. Protein sequence: CASSLSASAYTDTQYF.